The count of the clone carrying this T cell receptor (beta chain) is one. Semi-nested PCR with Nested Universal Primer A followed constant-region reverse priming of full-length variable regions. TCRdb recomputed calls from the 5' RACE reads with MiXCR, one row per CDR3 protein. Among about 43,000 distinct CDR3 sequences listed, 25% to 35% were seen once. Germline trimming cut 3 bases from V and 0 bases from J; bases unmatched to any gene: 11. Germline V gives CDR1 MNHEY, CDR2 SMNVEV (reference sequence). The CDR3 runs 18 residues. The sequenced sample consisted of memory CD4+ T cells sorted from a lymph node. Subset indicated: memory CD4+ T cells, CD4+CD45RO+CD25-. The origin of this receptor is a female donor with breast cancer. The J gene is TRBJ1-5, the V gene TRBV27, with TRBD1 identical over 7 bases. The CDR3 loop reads CASSFRGTALYSNQPQHF. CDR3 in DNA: TGTGCCAGCAGTTTTCGTGGGACAGCCCTATATAGCAATCAGCCCCAGCATTTT.